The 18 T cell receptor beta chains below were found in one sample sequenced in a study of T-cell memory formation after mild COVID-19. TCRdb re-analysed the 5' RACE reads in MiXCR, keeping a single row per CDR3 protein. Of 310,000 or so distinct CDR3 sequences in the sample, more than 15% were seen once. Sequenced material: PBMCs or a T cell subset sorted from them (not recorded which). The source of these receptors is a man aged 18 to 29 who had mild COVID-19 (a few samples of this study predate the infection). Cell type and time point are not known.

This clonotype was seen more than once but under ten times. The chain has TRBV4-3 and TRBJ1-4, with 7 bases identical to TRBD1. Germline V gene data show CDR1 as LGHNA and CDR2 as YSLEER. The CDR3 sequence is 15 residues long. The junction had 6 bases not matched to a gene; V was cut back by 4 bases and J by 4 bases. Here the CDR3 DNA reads TGCGCCAGCAGCCTCGACAGGGCCTATAATGAAAAACTGTTTTTT. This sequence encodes CASSLDRAYNEKLFF.

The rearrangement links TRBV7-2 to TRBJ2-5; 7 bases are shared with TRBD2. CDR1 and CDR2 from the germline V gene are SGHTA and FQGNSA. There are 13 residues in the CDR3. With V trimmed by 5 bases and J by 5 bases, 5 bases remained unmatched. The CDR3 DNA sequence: TGTGCCAGCAGCCCCTGGGAGGGTGAGACCCAGTACTTC. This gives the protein CASSPWEGETQYF.

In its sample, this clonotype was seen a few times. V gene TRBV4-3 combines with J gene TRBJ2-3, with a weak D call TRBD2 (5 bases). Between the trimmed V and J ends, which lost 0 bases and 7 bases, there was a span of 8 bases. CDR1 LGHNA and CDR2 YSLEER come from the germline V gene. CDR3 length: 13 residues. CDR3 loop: CASSQDLGNTQYF. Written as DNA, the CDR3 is TGCGCCAGCAGCCAAGATCTCGGGAATACGCAGTATTTT.

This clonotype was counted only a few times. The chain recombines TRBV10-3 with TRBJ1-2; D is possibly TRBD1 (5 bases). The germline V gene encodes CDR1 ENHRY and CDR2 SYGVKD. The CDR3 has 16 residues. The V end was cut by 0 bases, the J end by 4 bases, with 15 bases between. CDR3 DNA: TGTGCCATCAGTGAGTCGACTAGCGGGGGAACCTATGGCTACACCTTC. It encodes CAISESTSGGTYGYTF.

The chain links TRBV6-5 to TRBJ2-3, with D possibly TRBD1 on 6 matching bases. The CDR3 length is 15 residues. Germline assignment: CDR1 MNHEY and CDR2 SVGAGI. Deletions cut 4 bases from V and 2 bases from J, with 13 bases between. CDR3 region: CASSSRNRATDTQYF. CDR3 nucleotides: TGTGCCAGCAGTTCCCGGAACAGGGCCACAGATACGCAGTATTTT.

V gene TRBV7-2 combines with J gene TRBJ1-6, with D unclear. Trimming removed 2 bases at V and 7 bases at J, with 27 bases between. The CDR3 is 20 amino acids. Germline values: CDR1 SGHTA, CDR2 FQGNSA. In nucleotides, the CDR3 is TGTGCCAGCAGCTTATGGGATCGCGTAGGCGGCCTCATAGGGAATTCACCCCTCCACTTT. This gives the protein CASSLWDRVGGLIGNSPLHF.

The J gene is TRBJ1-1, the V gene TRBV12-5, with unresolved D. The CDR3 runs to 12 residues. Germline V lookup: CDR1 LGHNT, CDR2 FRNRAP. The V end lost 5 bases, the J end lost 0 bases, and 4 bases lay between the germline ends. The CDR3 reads CASGLMNTEAFF. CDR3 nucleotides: TGTGCTAGTGGTCTTATGAACACTGAAGCTTTCTTT.

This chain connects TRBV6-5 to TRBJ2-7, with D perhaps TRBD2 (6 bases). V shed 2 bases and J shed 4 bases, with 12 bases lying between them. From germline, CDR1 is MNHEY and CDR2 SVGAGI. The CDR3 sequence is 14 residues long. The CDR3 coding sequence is TGTGCCAGCAGTTACGGGCGGGACGGGTACGAGCAGTACTTC. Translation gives CASSYGRDGYEQYF.

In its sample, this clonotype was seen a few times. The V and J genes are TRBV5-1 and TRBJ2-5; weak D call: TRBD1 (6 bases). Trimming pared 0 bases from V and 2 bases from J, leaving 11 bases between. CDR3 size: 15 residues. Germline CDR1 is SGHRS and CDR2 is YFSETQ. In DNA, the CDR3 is TGCGCCAGCAGCTTGGTTGGGGGCCCACAAGAGACCCAGTACTTC. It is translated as CASSLVGGPQETQYF.

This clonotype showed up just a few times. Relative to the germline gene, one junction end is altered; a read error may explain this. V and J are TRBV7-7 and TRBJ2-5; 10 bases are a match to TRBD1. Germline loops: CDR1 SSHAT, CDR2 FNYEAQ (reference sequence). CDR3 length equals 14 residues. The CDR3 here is CASSPTGGAETQYF. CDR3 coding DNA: TGTGCTAGCAGCCCGACAGGGGGCGCAGAGACCCAGTACTTC.

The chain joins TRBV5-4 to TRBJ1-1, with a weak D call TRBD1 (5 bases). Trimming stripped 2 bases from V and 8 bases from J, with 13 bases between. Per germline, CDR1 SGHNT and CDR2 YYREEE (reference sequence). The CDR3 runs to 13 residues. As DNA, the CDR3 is TGTGCCAGCAGCTTATGGACGGGACGGGAAGCTTTCTTT. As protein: CASSLWTGREAFF.

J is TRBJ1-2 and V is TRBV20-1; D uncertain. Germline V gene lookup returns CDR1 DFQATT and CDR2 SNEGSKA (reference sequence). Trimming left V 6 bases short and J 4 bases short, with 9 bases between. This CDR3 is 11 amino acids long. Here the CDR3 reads CSAHDTYGYTF. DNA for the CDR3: TGCAGTGCCCACGACACCTATGGCTACACCTTC.

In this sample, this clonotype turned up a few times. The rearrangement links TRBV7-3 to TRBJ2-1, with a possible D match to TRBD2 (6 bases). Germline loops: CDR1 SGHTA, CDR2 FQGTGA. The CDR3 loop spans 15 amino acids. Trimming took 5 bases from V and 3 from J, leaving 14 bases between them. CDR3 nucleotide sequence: TGTGCCAGCAGCCCCGTCGGGGGTGGCTACAATGAGCAGTTCTTC. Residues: CASSPVGGGYNEQFF.

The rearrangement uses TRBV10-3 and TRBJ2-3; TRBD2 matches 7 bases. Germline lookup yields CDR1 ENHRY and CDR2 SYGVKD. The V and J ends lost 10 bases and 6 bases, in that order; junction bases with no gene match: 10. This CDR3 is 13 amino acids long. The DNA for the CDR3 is TGTGCCACCTTGGGGGGGTTAGCGGATACGCAGTATTTT. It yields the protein CATLGGLADTQYF.

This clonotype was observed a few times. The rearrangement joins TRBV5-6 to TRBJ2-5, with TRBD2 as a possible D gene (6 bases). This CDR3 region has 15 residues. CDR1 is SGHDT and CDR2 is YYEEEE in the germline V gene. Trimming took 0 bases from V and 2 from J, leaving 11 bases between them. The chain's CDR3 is CASSLGPGGQETQYF. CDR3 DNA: TGTGCCAGCAGCTTGGGGCCTGGGGGGCAAGAGACCCAGTACTTC. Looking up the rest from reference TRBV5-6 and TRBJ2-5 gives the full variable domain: DAGVTQSPTHLIKTRGQQVTLRCSPKSGHDTVSWYQQALGQGPQFIFQYYEEEERQRGNFPDRFSGHQFPNYSSELNVNALLLGDSALYLCASSLGPGGQETQYFGPGTRLLVL.

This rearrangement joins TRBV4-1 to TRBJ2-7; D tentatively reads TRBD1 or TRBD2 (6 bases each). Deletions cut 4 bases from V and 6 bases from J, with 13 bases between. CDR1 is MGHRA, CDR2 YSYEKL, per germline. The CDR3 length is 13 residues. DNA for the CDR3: TGCGCCAGCAGCCTAAACGGGGGCGGCGAGCAGTACGTC. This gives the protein CASSLNGGGEQYV.

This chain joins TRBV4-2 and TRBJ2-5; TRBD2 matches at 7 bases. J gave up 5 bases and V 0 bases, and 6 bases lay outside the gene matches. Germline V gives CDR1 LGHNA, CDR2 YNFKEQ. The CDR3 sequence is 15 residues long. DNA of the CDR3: TGTGCCAGCAGCCAAGATGGCGGGGGAGACGAGACCCAGTACTTC. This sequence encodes CASSQDGGGDETQYF.

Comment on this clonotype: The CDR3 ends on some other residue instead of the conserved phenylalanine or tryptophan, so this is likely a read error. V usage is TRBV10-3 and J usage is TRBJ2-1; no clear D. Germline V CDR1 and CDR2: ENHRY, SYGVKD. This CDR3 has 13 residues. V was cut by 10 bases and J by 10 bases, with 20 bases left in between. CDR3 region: CASEGRERLEQFS. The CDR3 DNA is TGTGCCAGCGAAGGACGCGAGAGGTTGGAGCAGTTCTCC.